The 11 T cell receptor beta chains below come from one sample, sequenced in a study of blood T cell repertoires in COVID-19. Sequencing used immunoSEQ multiplex PCR; TCRdb keeps in-frame clones, though not all of them. The sample contains 140,000 to 150,000 clones, around 90% of which appear only once. The sequencing input was peripheral blood. These receptor sequences come from a man between 65 and 80 years old with acute or convalescent COVID-19.

This chain uses TRBV5-4 with TRBJ1-4, with TRBD1 as a possible D gene (5 bases). Germline V gene data show CDR1 as SGHNT and CDR2 as YYREEE (reference sequence). Trimming pared 3 bases from V and 0 bases from J, leaving 12 bases between. This CDR3 is 16 amino acids long. CDR3 nucleotides: TGTGCCAGCAGCTGGGGGGGGGTAGCAACTAATGAAAAACTGTTTTTT. Protein: CASSWGGVATNEKLFF. Based on the CDR3 plus reference TRBV5-4 and TRBJ1-4, the full variable domain is ETGVTQSPTHLIKTRGQQVTLRCSSQSGHNTVSWYQQALGQGPQFIFQYYREEENGRGNFPPRFSGLQFPNYSSELNVNALELDDSALYLCASSWGGVATNEKLFFGSGTQLSVL.

V usage is TRBV20-1 and J usage is TRBJ2-7; 10 nucleotides agree with TRBD2. Germline trimming cut 3 bases from V and 5 bases from J; bases unmatched to any gene: 7. The CDR3 sequence is 14 residues long. Germline V CDR1 and CDR2: DFQATT, SNEGSKA (reference sequence). The CDR3 loop is CSASQGLALDEQYF. Written as DNA, the CDR3 is TGCAGTGCTAGTCAGGGACTAGCGCTCGACGAGCAGTACTTC.

J is TRBJ1-3 and V is TRBV4-1; weak D call: TRBD1 (6 bases). V lost 0 bases to trimming and J lost 2 bases, with 11 bases between them. The CDR3 is 16 residues long. CDR1 is MGHRA and CDR2 is YSYEKL in the germline V gene. The CDR3: CASSQENRAAGNTIYF. In nucleotides, the CDR3 is TGCGCCAGCAGCCAAGAGAACAGGGCGGCTGGAAACACCATATATTTT.

The V gene is TRBV6-5, the J gene TRBJ1-5; D possibly corresponds to TRBD1 (5 bases). Germline V gene sequence: CDR1 MNHEY, CDR2 SVGAGI. This CDR3 is built from 15 residues. Trimming removed 8 bases at V and 2 bases at J, with 16 bases between. DNA for the CDR3: TGTGCCAGCTACTCAGGTACGGGGGGCAATCAGCCCCAGCATTTT. Amino acids: CASYSGTGGNQPQHF.

The DNA of the CDR3 is TGCAGCGTTACTGTCAGGGAGAACACTGAAGCTTTCTTT. It codes for CSVTVRENTEAFF. The chain is built from TRBV29-1 and TRBJ1-1, with a possible D match to TRBD1 (5 bases). With 5 bases removed from V and 1 base from J, the gap between germline ends came to 11 bases. The CDR3 is 13 residues long. CDR1 is SQVTM and CDR2 is ANQGSEA in the germline V gene.

J is TRBJ1-2 and V is TRBV13; 11 bases fit TRBD1. V lost 5 bases to trimming and J lost 5 bases; unmatched junction nucleotides: 13. Germline V gives CDR1 PRHDT, CDR2 FYEKMQ (reference sequence). CDR3 size: 17 residues. The CDR3 sequence: CASSDRTGGPSAYGYTF. The CDR3 DNA reads TGTGCCAGCAGCGACCGGACAGGGGGCCCCTCTGCTTATGGCTACACCTTC.

V and J are TRBV4-2 and TRBJ2-3; TRBD2 matches at 8 bases. The germline V gene encodes CDR1 LGHNA and CDR2 YNFKEQ. V lost 3 bases, J lost 1 base, and 3 bases stayed unmatched. The CDR3 is 15 residues long. The CDR3 DNA reads TGTGCCAGCAGCCAGGAAGCGGGAGGCACAGATACGCAGTATTTT. This codes for CASSQEAGGTDTQYF.

This sequence joins TRBV19 and TRBJ1-6; weak D call: TRBD1 (6 bases). This CDR3 comprises 16 residues. The germline CDR1 and CDR2 sequences are LNHDA and SQIVND (reference sequence). V dropped 6 bases and J dropped 5 bases, with 17 bases sitting between them. CDR3 protein: CASSPFGTLNNSPLHF. The CDR3, as DNA: TGTGCCAGTAGCCCCTTTGGGACACTGAATAATTCACCCCTCCACTTT.

This clone was seen just once. V is TRBV2 and J is TRBJ1-4; D perhaps matches TRBD1 (5 bases). Germline V gene sequence: CDR1 SNHLY, CDR2 FYNNEI. The CDR3 runs 15 residues. The V end lost 4 bases, the J end lost 0 bases, and 9 bases lay between the germline ends. The CDR3 DNA is TGTGCCAGCAGTGGTAGACAGACAACTAATGAAAAACTGTTTTTT. Encoded protein: CASSGRQTTNEKLFF.

CDR3 bases: TGTGCCAGTACCCCGGGCGGGGGGGCCGTCTTCGTCCAAGAGACCCAGTACTTC. Its translation is CASTPGGGAVFVQETQYF. The chain joins TRBV19 to TRBJ2-5; 9 bases match TRBD2. CDR1 and CDR2 (germline): LNHDA, SQIVND (reference sequence). The CDR3 contains 18 residues. With 7 bases clipped from V and 1 base from J, the junction kept 16 bases outside the gene matches.

The gene calls are TRBV27 and TRBJ1-1; 9 nucleotides align to TRBD1. V shed 5 bases, J shed 0 bases, and the junction held 7 bases outside the gene matches. CDR3 length equals 16 residues. From germline, CDR1 is MNHEY and CDR2 SMNVEV (reference sequence). CDR3 sequence (DNA): TGTGCCAGCAGTCCGGGACAGGGAGCGATGAACACTGAAGCTTTCTTT. Protein sequence: CASSPGQGAMNTEAFF.